These T cell receptor beta chains were read from a single sample in a study of human T cells and chemical hapten exposure. TCRdb recomputed calls from the RACE reads with MiXCR, one row per CDR3 protein. This table has about 94,000 distinct CDR3 sequences, about 9% appearing once. The sequencing used whole blood, collected in connection with sensitization to the hapten diphenylcyclopropenone (DPC). The source is a woman between 40 and 55 years old with alopecia areata. Some clones in this sample may be carry-over from other donors' samples. Both conserved end residues are part of each CDR3. A D gene is named only where the DNA matches it firmly. Clone size is shown for a subset of rows, as once, few, many or a class of expanded clone.

j_gene | d_gene | v_gene | abundance | CDR3nt | CDR3aa
TRBJ2-4 | . | TRBV4-1 | few | TGCGCCAGCAGCCAAGATTCAGTTTCGCTAGACATTCAGTACTTC | CASSQDSVSLDIQYF
TRBJ1-1 | TRBD1 | TRBV28 | many | TGTGCCAGCAGGGGACAGCGCCAGGCAGCTTTCTTT | CASRGQRQAAFF
TRBJ2-5 | . | TRBV3-1 | many | TGTGCCAGCAGCCAAGGCCGACAAGAGACCCAGTACTTC | CASSQGRQETQYF
TRBJ1-2 | TRBD1 | TRBV6-5 | . | TGTGCCAGCAGTTACCGGGACAGGGGCTATGGCTACACCTTC | CASSYRDRGYGYTF
TRBJ2-7 | TRBD1 | TRBV6-1 | many | TGTGCCAGCAGTGAACAGGGGGTGGACGAGCAGTACTTC | CASSEQGVDEQYF
TRBJ1-5 | . | TRBV12-3/TRBV12-4 | few | TGTGCCAGCAGTCCGCAGACAGATCAGCCCCAGCATTTT | CASSPQTDQPQHF
TRBJ2-1 | . | TRBV28 | . | TGTGCCAGCAGTCCCCCAGGGGATGAGCAGTTCTTC | CASSPPGDEQFF
TRBJ2-1 | TRBD2 | TRBV7-9 | few | TGTGCCAGCAGCTCCGGACTAGCCGTTGAGCAGTTCTTC | CASSSGLAVEQFF
TRBJ2-3 | TRBD2 | TRBV7-3 | few | TGTGCCAGCAGCCCAACCCCGGTTTTGGGCGGGAGTCTTCATACGCAGTATTTT | CASSPTPVLGGSLHTQYF
TRBJ2-7 | . | TRBV4-3 | . | TGCGCCAGCAGCCAAGATGCCGGATACTCCTACGAGCAGTACTTC | CASSQDAGYSYEQYF
TRBJ2-5 | TRBD2 | TRBV20-1 | many | TGCAGTGCTAGCGCGCTAGCGGGGTACCAAGAGACCCAGTACTTC | CSASALAGYQETQYF
TRBJ2-7 | TRBD2 | TRBV7-2 | . | TGTGCCAGCAGCTTAGTGGCGGGAGGCCACAACTCCTACGAGCAGTACTTC | CASSLVAGGHNSYEQYF
TRBJ2-7 | TRBD2 | TRBV10-3 | many | TGTGCCATCAGTGAGTCCGGGACTAGCGGGAGTAGCGAGCAGTACTTC | CAISESGTSGSSEQYF
TRBJ2-1 | TRBD2 | TRBV6-6 | . | TGTGCCAGCGTCCTAGCGGGGAACAATGAGCAGTTCTTC | CASVLAGNNEQFF
TRBJ2-2 | TRBD2 | TRBV12-3/TRBV12-4 | . | TGTGCCAGCAGTACTACTAGCGGGAGTACCGGGGAGCTGTTTTTT | CASSTTSGSTGELFF
TRBJ1-4 | . | TRBV10-3 | many | TGTGCCACAGGCAAGGGGGATGAAAAACTGTTTTTT | CATGKGDEKLFF
TRBJ2-5 | TRBD2 | TRBV19 | . | TGTGCCAGTAGTGTTAGCGGGAGGCGCCAAGAGACCCAGTACTTC | CASSVSGRRQETQYF
TRBJ2-3 | TRBD2 | TRBV27 | many | TGTGCCAGCTGGTCGGGACTAGCTTTCACAGATACGCAGTATTTT | CASWSGLAFTDTQYF
TRBJ2-1 | . | TRBV10-3 | . | TGTGCCATCAGAGGAAAGGGACAGGACGTCCCCTACCAGCGGGGCTACAATGAGCAGTTCTTC | CAIRGKGQDVPYQRGYNEQFF
TRBJ1-2 | TRBD1 | TRBV12-3/TRBV12-4 | many | TGTGCCAGCAGTTTATCCAGACAGGGCGGCTACACCTTC | CASSLSRQGGYTF
TRBJ1-2 | . | TRBV3-1 | . | TGTGCCAGCAGCCAAGATCGGGGGCAGGGAAGGCGCTACACCTTC | CASSQDRGQGRRYTF
TRBJ2-4 | . | TRBV5-4 | many | TGTGCCAGCAGCTTGGAAGCTCTGGGGTTAGGCAAAAACATTCAGTACTTC | CASSLEALGLGKNIQYF
TRBJ1-6 | . | TRBV5-6 | many | TGTGCCAGCAGCTTGGGCCCATCAGCCTCACCCCTCCACTTT | CASSLGPSASPLHF
TRBJ2-7 | . | TRBV20-1 | few | TGCAGTGCTAGCGGGAAAGCCTACGAGCAGTACTTC | CSASGKAYEQYF
TRBJ1-4 | . | TRBV6-6 | . | TGTGCCAGCATTTCCCCCGGGGAAACTAATGAAAAACTGTTTTTT | CASISPGETNEKLFF
TRBJ2-1 | . | TRBV5-4 | many | TGTGCCAGCAGCCCGGATGTTAGCGGCTACAATGAGCAGTTCTTC | CASSPDVSGYNEQFF
TRBJ2-3 | TRBD2 | TRBV7-9 | many | TGTGCCAGCAGCTTACTCAGCGGGATGGCAGATACGCAGTATTTT | CASSLLSGMADTQYF
TRBJ2-1 | . | TRBV6-2/TRBV6-3 | . | TGTGCCAGCAGTTACATGTCGGCTTCCATAGGCCGGTTCTTC | CASSYMSASIGRFF
TRBJ1-5 | . | TRBV5-1 | many | TGCGCCAGCAGCTTGGGGACAGTTAGCAATCAGCCCCAGCATTTT | CASSLGTVSNQPQHF
TRBJ2-6 | TRBD1 | TRBV28 | few | TGTGCCAGCAAGGTGAACAGGGGGATCTCTGGGGCCAACGTCCTGACTTTC | CASKVNRGISGANVLTF
TRBJ1-1 | . | TRBV29-1 | many | TGCAGCGGGGGGGGCCGGTACACTGAAGCTTTCTTT | CSGGGRYTEAFF
TRBJ2-2 | TRBD2 | TRBV4-3 | few | TGCGCCAGCAGCCAAGGAGCTGGGACTAGCGGGACCCACACCGGGGAGCTGTTTTTT | CASSQGAGTSGTHTGELFF
TRBJ2-2 | TRBD1 | TRBV12-3/TRBV12-4 | . | TGTGCCAGCAGCGTGGGACAGGCCCCCACCGGGGAGCTGTTTTTT | CASSVGQAPTGELFF
TRBJ2-2 | . | TRBV24-1 | few | TGTGCCACCAAAGGGAACACCGGGGAGCTGTTTTTT | CATKGNTGELFF
TRBJ2-7 | . | TRBV25-1 | many | TGTGCCAGCAGTGAATCCTCCTACGAGCAGTACTTC | CASSESSYEQYF
TRBJ1-1 | . | TRBV10-3 | few | TGTGCCAGTCGTCAACAGGGCATGAACACTGAAGCTTTCTTT | CASRQQGMNTEAFF
TRBJ2-5 | TRBD2 | TRBV11-2 | many | TGTGCCAGCAGTCGGACTAGCGGGTACCAAGAGACCCAGTACTTC | CASSRTSGYQETQYF
TRBJ2-5 | . | TRBV7-2 | . | TGTGCCAGCAGCTCTCAAGGGGTTTCCCACCAAGAGACCCAGTACTTC | CASSSQGVSHQETQYF
TRBJ2-6 | . | TRBV7-2 | many | TGTGCCAGCAGCTTAGTAGGCGGAGGGGGTTATACATTCTCTGGGGCCAACGTCCTGACTTTC | CASSLVGGGGYTFSGANVLTF
TRBJ2-7 | TRBD1 | TRBV29-1 | few | TGCAGCGTTGCCGACAGGGGGTACGAGCAGTACTTC | CSVADRGYEQYF
TRBJ1-1 | . | TRBV20-1 | . | TGCAGTGCTAGTCTCCAGGGAGACACTGAAGCTTTCTTT | CSASLQGDTEAFF
TRBJ2-2 | TRBD1 | TRBV4-1 | . | TGCGCCAGCAGCACTCATGGGACAGGGCGGACCGGGGAGCTGTTTTTT | CASSTHGTGRTGELFF
TRBJ2-5 | TRBD1 | TRBV28 | few | TGTGCCAGCAGATGGACAGGGGAGGGAGAGACCCAGTACTTC | CASRWTGEGETQYF
TRBJ2-5 | . | TRBV5-4 | many | TGTGCCAGCAGCTGGGGGGCAGGTCAGCAGACCCAGTACTTC | CASSWGAGQQTQYF
TRBJ1-2 | TRBD1 | TRBV20-1 | many | TGCAGTGCACCCCGGACAGGGTACTATGGCTACACCTTC | CSAPRTGYYGYTF
TRBJ1-5 | . | TRBV6-2/TRBV6-3 | many | TGTGCCAGCAGTTATGCGGGCAATCAGCCCCAGCATTTT | CASSYAGNQPQHF
TRBJ2-3 | . | TRBV11-2 | . | TGTGCCAGCAGCTTAGGACAGGAGGGGGATACGCAGTATTTT | CASSLGQEGDTQYF
TRBJ1-1 | . | TRBV14 | . | TGTGCCAGCAGCCAAGCGGAGGGAATACCTGAAGCTTTCTTT | CASSQAEGIPEAFF
TRBJ1-1 | . | TRBV7-9 | . | TGTGCCAGCAAACAGGGTCCCTTGAACACTGAAGCTTTCTTT | CASKQGPLNTEAFF
TRBJ1-3 | . | TRBV9 | . | TGTGCCAGCAGCGTTGGCGGGGCCCCGAGAAACACCATATATTTT | CASSVGGAPRNTIYF
TRBJ2-3 | TRBD2 | TRBV29-1 | . | TGCAGCGTTGCCCGTCGACTAGCGGCACTCACAGATACGCAGTATTTT | CSVARRLAALTDTQYF
TRBJ2-1 | . | TRBV9 | few | TGTGCCAGCAGCGCCAACAGGGCCCTAAAGCAGTTCTTC | CASSANRALKQFF
TRBJ2-2 | . | TRBV5-1 | few | TGCGCCAGCACCCACCGGGCTTCAACCAACACCGGGGAGCTGTTTTTT | CASTHRASTNTGELFF
TRBJ2-3 | . | TRBV12-3/TRBV12-4 | many | TGTGCCAGCAGCCCTAGCGCCACAGATACGCAGTATTTT | CASSPSATDTQYF
TRBJ1-1 | TRBD1 | TRBV7-9 | many | TGTGCCAGCAGCTCTCAGGGGGTCGCGGACACTGAAGCTTTCTTT | CASSSQGVADTEAFF